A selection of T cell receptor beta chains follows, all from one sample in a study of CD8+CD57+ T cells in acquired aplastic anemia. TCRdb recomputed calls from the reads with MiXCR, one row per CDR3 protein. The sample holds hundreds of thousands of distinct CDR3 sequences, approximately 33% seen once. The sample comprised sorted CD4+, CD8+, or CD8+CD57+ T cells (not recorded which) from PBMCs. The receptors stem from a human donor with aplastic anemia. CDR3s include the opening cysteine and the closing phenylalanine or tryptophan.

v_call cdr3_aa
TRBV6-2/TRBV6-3 CASSYVVLSGAGSNQPQHF
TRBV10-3 CAISRHQRQGEQYF
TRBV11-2 CASSLGWGQGARMNTEAFF
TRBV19 CGSSIPFPGGRNQPQHF
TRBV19 CASSLRGTSGNTIYF
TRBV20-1 CSARDLPDTDSPLRF
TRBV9 CASSAASLAGGADTQYF
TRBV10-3 CAISESTNGNQPQHF
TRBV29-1 CSLRGSGRVDEQFF
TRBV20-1 CSACRDRVNQPQHF
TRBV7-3 CASTLRGGANTGELFF
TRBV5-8 CASSSRQGITETQYF
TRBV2 CASSTVAVLYNEQFF
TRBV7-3 CASSKTGTGGHEQYF
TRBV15 CATSTGGQGGGGYTF
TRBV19 CASRRTSGTEEYF
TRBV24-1 CATSDTLAGGTDTQYF
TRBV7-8 CASSLAHRDGYIF
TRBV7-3 CASSLPPGDEQFF
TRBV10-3 CAISDGREKNIQYF
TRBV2 CASRQQGTNGYTF
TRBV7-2 CASSQSGEVEKLFF
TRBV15 CATRVAGGTIYEQYF
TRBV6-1 CASSRTDSLYGYTF
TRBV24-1 CATSARRGGVYEQYF
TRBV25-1 CASSETGANTEAFF
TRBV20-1 CSAAGLAGTEQYF
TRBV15 CATSRRQGSANTIYF
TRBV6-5 CASSYGRRADNEQFF
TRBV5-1 CASSLSETNYGYTF
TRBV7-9 CASFDGEFNEQFF
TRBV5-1 CASSLDVGDIQYF
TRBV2 CASTSARGRGYTF
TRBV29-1 CSVVSGTYEQYF
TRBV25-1 CASSDGAGETQYF
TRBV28 CASSNPTGRSGNTIYF
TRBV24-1 CATSDSFAGVEETQYF
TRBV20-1 CSAGPVSSYNSPLHF
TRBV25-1 CASSLRLAGGAFPGELFF
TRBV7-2 CASSLVGSRWDEAFF
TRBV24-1 CATSDRGQGAYGYTF
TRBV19 CASSITSGNANEQFF
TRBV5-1 CASKRTGTNTEAFF
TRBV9 CASSVEGGGVSTDTQYF
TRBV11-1 CASSSKDRESGELFF
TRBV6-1 CASRRVDEQYF
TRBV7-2 CASSRTWDQETQYF
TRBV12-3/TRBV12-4 CASSGQGLQGQPQHF
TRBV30 CAWAGVGSSYNEQFF
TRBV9 CASSVEGNRRSGNTIYF
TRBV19 CASSKTGFEQFF
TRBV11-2 CASSVQGPYSNNEQFF
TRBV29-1 CSTEKGGVDEQYF
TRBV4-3 CASSQEAENTEAFF
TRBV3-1 CASSPLAGGGTDTQYF